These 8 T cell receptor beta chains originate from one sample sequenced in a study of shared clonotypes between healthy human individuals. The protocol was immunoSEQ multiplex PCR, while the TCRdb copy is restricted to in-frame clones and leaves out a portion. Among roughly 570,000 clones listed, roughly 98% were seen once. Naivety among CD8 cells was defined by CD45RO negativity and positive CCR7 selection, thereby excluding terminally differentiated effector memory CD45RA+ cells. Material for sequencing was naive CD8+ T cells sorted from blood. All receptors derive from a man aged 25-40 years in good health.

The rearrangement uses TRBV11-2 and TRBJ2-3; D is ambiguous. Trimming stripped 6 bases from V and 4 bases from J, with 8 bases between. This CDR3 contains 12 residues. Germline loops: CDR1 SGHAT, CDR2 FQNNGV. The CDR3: CASRRGSDTQYF. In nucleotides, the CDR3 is TGTGCCAGCAGAAGAGGTTCAGATACGCAGTATTTT.

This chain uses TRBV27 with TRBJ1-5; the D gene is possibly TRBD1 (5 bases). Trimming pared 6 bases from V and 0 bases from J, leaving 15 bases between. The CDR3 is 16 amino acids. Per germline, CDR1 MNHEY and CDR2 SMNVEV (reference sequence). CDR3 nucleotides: TGTGCCAGCAGAGACTCAGCGGGGCTTAGCAATCAGCCCCAGCATTTT. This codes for CASRDSAGLSNQPQHF.

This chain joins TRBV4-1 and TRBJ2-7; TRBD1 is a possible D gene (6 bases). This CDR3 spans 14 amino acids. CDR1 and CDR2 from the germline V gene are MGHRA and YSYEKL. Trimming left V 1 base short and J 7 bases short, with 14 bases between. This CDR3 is CASSQGGPVAEQYF. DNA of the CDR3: TGCGCCAGCAGCCAAGGGGGGCCGGTTGCTGAGCAGTACTTC.

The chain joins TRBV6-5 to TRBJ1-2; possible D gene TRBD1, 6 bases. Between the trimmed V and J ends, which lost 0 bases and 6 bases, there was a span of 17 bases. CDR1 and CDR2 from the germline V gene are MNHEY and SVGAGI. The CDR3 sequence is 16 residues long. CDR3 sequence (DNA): TGTGCCAGCAGTTACTCGAGTGGGGGGCGCGTGAATGGCTACACCTTC. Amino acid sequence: CASSYSSGGRVNGYTF.

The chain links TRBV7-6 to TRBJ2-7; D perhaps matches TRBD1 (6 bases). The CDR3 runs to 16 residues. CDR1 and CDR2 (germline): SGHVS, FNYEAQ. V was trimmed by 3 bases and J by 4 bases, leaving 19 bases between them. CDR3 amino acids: CASSFEPTGQGYEQYF. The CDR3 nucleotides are TGTGCCAGCAGCTTCGAACCCACTGGCCAGGGGTACGAGCAGTACTTC.

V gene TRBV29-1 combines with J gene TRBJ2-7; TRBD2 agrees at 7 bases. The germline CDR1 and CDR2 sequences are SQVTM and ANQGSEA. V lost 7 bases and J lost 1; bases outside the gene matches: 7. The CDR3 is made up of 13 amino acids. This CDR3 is CSAGISGSYEQYF. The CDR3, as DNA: TGCAGCGCTGGAATTAGCGGGTCCTACGAGCAGTACTTC.

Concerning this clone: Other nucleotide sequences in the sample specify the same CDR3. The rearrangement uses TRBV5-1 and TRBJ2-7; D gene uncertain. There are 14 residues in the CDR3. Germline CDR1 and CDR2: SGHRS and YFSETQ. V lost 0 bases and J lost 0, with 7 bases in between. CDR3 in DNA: TGCGCCAGCAGCTTGGAGGGTCCCTCCTACGAGCAGTACTTC. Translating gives CASSLEGPSYEQYF.

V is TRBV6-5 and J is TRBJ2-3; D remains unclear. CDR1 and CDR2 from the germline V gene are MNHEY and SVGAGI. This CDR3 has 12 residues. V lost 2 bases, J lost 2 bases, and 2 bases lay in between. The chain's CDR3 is CASSYNTDTQYF. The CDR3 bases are TGTGCCAGCAGTTACAACACAGATACGCAGTATTTT.